This is a list of T cell receptor beta chains from one sample in a study of regulatory T cells in long-lasting Graves disease. In TCRdb, the multiplex PCR reads were re-called with MiXCR into one record per CDR3 protein. The sample lists more than 300,000 distinct CDR3 sequences; around 15% were seen once. The same specimen was also included in a second study, on T cells in Graves' hyperthyroidism and ophthalmopathy.

Sample: peripheral blood mononuclear cells (PBMCs), taken at new diagnosis, from a patient treated with antithyroid drugs. All receptors derive from a woman aged 18-30 years with Graves disease. Both conserved end residues are part of each CDR3. D genes are given only for firm matches. Clone sizes are given selectively: once, few, many, or a class where the clone is expanded.

CDR3 length: 14
J gene: TRBJ2-7
D gene: NA
clone size: many
V gene: TRBV6-2/TRBV6-3
CDR3 DNA: TGTGCCAGCAGTGAACTGGCCTCTCGAGGCGAGCAGTACTTC
CDR3 protein: CASSELASRGEQYF

CDR3 length: 12
J gene: TRBJ2-3
D gene: NA
clone size: few
V gene: TRBV6-1
CDR3 DNA: TGTGCCAGCAGTGTTCATGCAGATACGCAGTATTTT
CDR3 protein: CASSVHADTQYF

CDR3 length: 15
J gene: TRBJ2-3
D gene: TRBD2
clone size: few
V gene: TRBV4-1
CDR3 DNA: TGCGCCAGCAGCCGCGTAGGGGAGGGGACAGATACGCAGTATTTT
CDR3 protein: CASSRVGEGTDTQYF

CDR3 length: 13
J gene: TRBJ1-1
D gene: NA
clone size: many
V gene: TRBV20-1
CDR3 DNA: TGCAGTGCTAGAATAGGAGTTATAACTGAAGCTTTCTTT
CDR3 protein: CSARIGVITEAFF

CDR3 length: 15
J gene: TRBJ2-1
D gene: NA
clone size: many
V gene: TRBV6-1
CDR3 DNA: TGTGCCAGCAAGAGACTGGTAGATTCCTACAATGAGCAGTTCTTC
CDR3 protein: CASKRLVDSYNEQFF

CDR3 length: 15
J gene: TRBJ2-7
D gene: NA
clone size: few
V gene: TRBV27
CDR3 DNA: TGTGCCAGCAGGTCCAAATTCGGCCGTTACTACGAGCAGTACTTC
CDR3 protein: CASRSKFGRYYEQYF

CDR3 length: 13
J gene: TRBJ1-1
D gene: TRBD1
clone size: many
V gene: TRBV3-1
CDR3 DNA: TGTGCCAGCAGCCAAGACAGGGGGCTGGTGGCTTTCTTT
CDR3 protein: CASSQDRGLVAFF

CDR3 length: 14
J gene: TRBJ2-7
D gene: NA
clone size: NA
V gene: TRBV20-1
CDR3 DNA: TGCAGTGCTAGCGGCTCACTTGTCCCCTACGAGCAGTACTTC
CDR3 protein: CSASGSLVPYEQYF

CDR3 length: 15
J gene: TRBJ1-1
D gene: NA
clone size: many
V gene: TRBV6-2/TRBV6-3
CDR3 DNA: TGTGCCAGCAGTTCGACAAGGGACATTAAGTCTGAAGCTTTCTTT
CDR3 protein: CASSSTRDIKSEAFF

CDR3 length: 18
J gene: TRBJ2-7
D gene: NA
clone size: many
V gene: TRBV20-1
CDR3 DNA: TGCAGTGCTAGAGATTTGCTGGTCCGCGAGACTAGAAAGGACGAGCAGTACTTC
CDR3 protein: CSARDLLVRETRKDEQYF

CDR3 length: 14
J gene: TRBJ2-6
D gene: NA
clone size: few
V gene: TRBV4-1
CDR3 DNA: TGCGCCAGCAGCCAAGACACTGGGGCCAACGTCCTGACTTTC
CDR3 protein: CASSQDTGANVLTF

CDR3 length: 15
J gene: TRBJ2-2
D gene: NA
clone size: NA
V gene: TRBV4-1
CDR3 DNA: TGCGCCAGCAGCCAAGTACAGTCGAACACCGGGGAGCTGTTTTTT
CDR3 protein: CASSQVQSNTGELFF

CDR3 length: 13
J gene: TRBJ2-1
D gene: NA
clone size: many
V gene: TRBV20-1
CDR3 DNA: TGCAGTGCTAGAGATGTGGGGAACAATGAGCAGTTCTTC
CDR3 protein: CSARDVGNNEQFF

CDR3 length: 15
J gene: TRBJ2-7
D gene: TRBD1
clone size: many
V gene: TRBV28
CDR3 DNA: TGTGCCAGCAGTTCACCCCCGACAGGGGCTTACGAGCAGTACTTC
CDR3 protein: CASSSPPTGAYEQYF

CDR3 length: 12
J gene: TRBJ2-3
D gene: NA
clone size: many
V gene: TRBV20-1
CDR3 DNA: TGCAGTGCTAGAGTGCGCCCAGATACGCAGTATTTT
CDR3 protein: CSARVRPDTQYF

CDR3 length: 15
J gene: TRBJ2-1
D gene: NA
clone size: many
V gene: TRBV27
CDR3 DNA: TGTGCCAGCAGCTTAGCGAGGAGCTCCTACAATGAGCAGTTCTTC
CDR3 protein: CASSLARSSYNEQFF

CDR3 length: 16
J gene: TRBJ1-2
D gene: NA
clone size: many
V gene: TRBV20-1
CDR3 DNA: TGCAGTGCTAGAGATCCGGGGTCCGCATGGGAATATGGCTACACCTTC
CDR3 protein: CSARDPGSAWEYGYTF

CDR3 length: 14
J gene: TRBJ1-2
D gene: NA
clone size: few
V gene: TRBV12-3/TRBV12-4
CDR3 DNA: TGTGCCAGCAGTCACTCTTGGGACGATTCTAGCTACACCTTC
CDR3 protein: CASSHSWDDSSYTF

CDR3 length: 13
J gene: TRBJ2-5
D gene: NA
clone size: many
V gene: TRBV6-1
CDR3 DNA: TGTGCCAGCAGTACGACATACCAAGAGACCCAGTACTTC
CDR3 protein: CASSTTYQETQYF

CDR3 length: 16
J gene: TRBJ2-2
D gene: NA
clone size: NA
V gene: TRBV9
CDR3 DNA: TGTGCCAGCAGCGTAAGGGCAGGTCGGAACACCGGGGAGCTGTTTTTT
CDR3 protein: CASSVRAGRNTGELFF

CDR3 length: 19
J gene: TRBJ1-4
D gene: NA
clone size: few
V gene: TRBV6-2/TRBV6-3
CDR3 DNA: TGTGCCAGCAGCCCACGGGACCTCAGTAGTGTAGCAACTAATGAAAAACTGTTTTTT
CDR3 protein: CASSPRDLSSVATNEKLFF

CDR3 length: 14
J gene: TRBJ1-1
D gene: TRBD1
clone size: NA
V gene: TRBV9
CDR3 DNA: TGTGCCAGCAGCGTAGTATCAGGGGGCGGTGAAGCTTTCTTT
CDR3 protein: CASSVVSGGGEAFF

CDR3 length: 15
J gene: TRBJ2-1
D gene: TRBD2
clone size: NA
V gene: TRBV20-1
CDR3 DNA: TGCAGTGCCCGCCTGGCGGGGGGGCCGGGCAATGAGCAGTTCTTC
CDR3 protein: CSARLAGGPGNEQFF

CDR3 length: 14
J gene: TRBJ1-1
D gene: TRBD1
clone size: many
V gene: TRBV30
CDR3 DNA: TGTGCCTGGAGTGTACGAACAGGGGGCACTGAAGCTTTCTTT
CDR3 protein: CAWSVRTGGTEAFF

CDR3 length: 14
J gene: TRBJ1-1
D gene: NA
clone size: many
V gene: TRBV12-3/TRBV12-4
CDR3 DNA: TGTGCCAGCAGCCAAGGCCGCGGGGACCTGAAGGCTTTCTTT
CDR3 protein: CASSQGRGDLKAFF

CDR3 length: 15
J gene: TRBJ2-7
D gene: NA
clone size: NA
V gene: TRBV28
CDR3 DNA: TGTGCCGGCAGTTTGGGCTGGCCAAAAACCTACGAGCAGTATTTC
CDR3 protein: CAGSLGWPKTYEQYF

CDR3 length: 15
J gene: TRBJ1-2
D gene: NA
clone size: many
V gene: TRBV11-3
CDR3 DNA: TGTGCCAGCAGCGTTTCCGGGACCGCAAACTATGGCTACACCTTC
CDR3 protein: CASSVSGTANYGYTF

CDR3 length: 15
J gene: TRBJ2-3
D gene: NA
clone size: NA
V gene: TRBV10-3
CDR3 DNA: TGTGCCATTAAATCCGGGACACGACTCACAGATACGCAGTATTTT
CDR3 protein: CAIKSGTRLTDTQYF

CDR3 length: 15
J gene: TRBJ1-1
D gene: NA
clone size: few
V gene: TRBV29-1
CDR3 DNA: TGCAGCGTTGCCCGCCCGGGGGGAGTAGGCACTGAAGCTTTCTTT
CDR3 protein: CSVARPGGVGTEAFF

CDR3 length: 16
J gene: TRBJ2-5
D gene: TRBD2
clone size: many
V gene: TRBV7-7
CDR3 DNA: TGTGCTAGCTCCTCAGGCACCGGACTAGCCCAAGAGACCCAGTACTTC
CDR3 protein: CASSSGTGLAQETQYF

CDR3 length: 15
J gene: TRBJ2-1
D gene: NA
clone size: many
V gene: TRBV2
CDR3 DNA: TGTGCCAGCAGTGAAAGTCTAGCCGCCTACAATGAGCAGTTCTTC
CDR3 protein: CASSESLAAYNEQFF

CDR3 length: 12
J gene: TRBJ2-7
D gene: TRBD1
clone size: many
V gene: TRBV27
CDR3 DNA: TGTGCCAGCAGAGGACAGGGTCGGGAGCAGTACTTC
CDR3 protein: CASRGQGREQYF

CDR3 length: 13
J gene: TRBJ1-4
D gene: NA
clone size: NA
V gene: TRBV7-9
CDR3 DNA: TGTGCCAGCAGCTTAGTAGCGGAGCCAGTACTGTTTTTT
CDR3 protein: CASSLVAEPVLFF

CDR3 length: 14
J gene: TRBJ2-7
D gene: NA
clone size: NA
V gene: TRBV11-3
CDR3 DNA: TGTGCCAGCAGCTTTGGGGGAGGCCGCATCGAGCAGTACTTC
CDR3 protein: CASSFGGGRIEQYF

CDR3 length: 17
J gene: TRBJ2-3
D gene: TRBD1
clone size: many
V gene: TRBV3-1
CDR3 DNA: TGTGCCAGCAGCGAAACCTGGACAGGGGGCTTCGTAGTTACGCAGTATTTT
CDR3 protein: CASSETWTGGFVVTQYF

CDR3 length: 14
J gene: TRBJ1-1
D gene: NA
clone size: many
V gene: TRBV30
CDR3 DNA: TGTGCCTGGAGTGTCGCCAGGGGGAACACTGAAGCTTTCTTT
CDR3 protein: CAWSVARGNTEAFF

CDR3 length: 16
J gene: TRBJ2-2
D gene: NA
clone size: few
V gene: TRBV5-1
CDR3 DNA: TGCGCCAGCAGCTGGCGGTTAGGAGAAAGCACCGGGGAGCTGTTTTTT
CDR3 protein: CASSWRLGESTGELFF

CDR3 length: 13
J gene: TRBJ1-5
D gene: NA
clone size: few
V gene: TRBV18
CDR3 DNA: TGTGCCAGCTCACCGGGCCTCAATCAGCCCCAGCATTTT
CDR3 protein: CASSPGLNQPQHF

CDR3 length: 14
J gene: TRBJ2-5
D gene: NA
clone size: many
V gene: TRBV5-1
CDR3 DNA: TGCGCCAGCAGCGCCGGAGGAGCGAGGGAGACCCAGTACTTC
CDR3 protein: CASSAGGARETQYF

CDR3 length: 14
J gene: TRBJ2-2
D gene: NA
clone size: few
V gene: TRBV10-1
CDR3 DNA: TGCGCCAGCAGTGGACTAGGGAGGACCGGGGAGCTGTTTTTT
CDR3 protein: CASSGLGRTGELFF

CDR3 length: 17
J gene: TRBJ2-3
D gene: TRBD2
clone size: few
V gene: TRBV5-1
CDR3 DNA: TGCGCCAGCAGCAGCCAAGGGACTAGCGGGGGCACAGATACGCAGTATTTT
CDR3 protein: CASSSQGTSGGTDTQYF

CDR3 length: 16
J gene: TRBJ2-3
D gene: TRBD2
clone size: NA
V gene: TRBV19
CDR3 DNA: TGTGCCAGTAGTCCTTGGACTAGCGGGGGGCCAGATACGCAGTATTTT
CDR3 protein: CASSPWTSGGPDTQYF

CDR3 length: 20
J gene: TRBJ2-6
D gene: NA
clone size: many
V gene: TRBV28
CDR3 DNA: TGTGCCAGCAGTTTATTGTGGTCCGGGGGCAGGGTGGTTGGGGCCAACGTCCTGACTTTC
CDR3 protein: CASSLLWSGGRVVGANVLTF

CDR3 length: 15
J gene: TRBJ1-3
D gene: NA
clone size: few
V gene: TRBV2
CDR3 DNA: TGTGCCAGCAGTGAAAGCAGCTACTCTGGAAACACCATATATTTT
CDR3 protein: CASSESSYSGNTIYF

CDR3 length: 16
J gene: TRBJ2-3
D gene: TRBD2
clone size: many
V gene: TRBV20-1
CDR3 DNA: TGCAGTGCGGGAAGACTAGCGGGGGATAACACAGATACGCAGTATTTT
CDR3 protein: CSAGRLAGDNTDTQYF

CDR3 length: 11
J gene: TRBJ1-5
D gene: NA
clone size: few
V gene: TRBV6-2/TRBV6-3
CDR3 DNA: TGTGCCAGCTCGGGCAGTGGGCCCCAGCATTTT
CDR3 protein: CASSGSGPQHF

CDR3 length: 13
J gene: TRBJ2-5
D gene: TRBD2
clone size: many
V gene: TRBV20-1
CDR3 DNA: TGCAGTGCTAATCCGCTAGCGGGAGAGACCCAGTACTTC
CDR3 protein: CSANPLAGETQYF

CDR3 length: 13
J gene: TRBJ1-2
D gene: NA
clone size: many
V gene: TRBV6-5
CDR3 DNA: TGTGCCAGCAGTTACTTCGGGGAGAATGGCTACACCTTC
CDR3 protein: CASSYFGENGYTF